A single sample is the source of the 27 T cell receptor beta chains below, sequenced in a study of tumor-infiltrating lymphocytes in primary liver carcinoma. A constant-region primer primed TCR beta cDNA synthesis from 400 to 550 ng of total RNA. Construction of TCR beta libraries relied on three successive nested multiplex PCR rounds employing slightly modified ARM-PCR. A C-beta reverse primer and TRBV1-TRBV30 forward primers served in each of the first two PCR rounds, at approximately 10 cycles apiece. MiXCR was run by TCRdb on the multiplex PCR reads, yielding one entry per CDR3 protein. The repertoire has 80,000 or so distinct CDR3 sequences, about 75% of them found once; the top ten carry around 24%. The 20-30 mg bulk tissue piece was not sorted before simultaneous RNA and DNA extraction. Material for sequencing was tumor-adjacent normal liver tissue. The receptor source for this set is a man aged 40-49 years with primary liver carcinoma and hepatitis B virus infection.

For this clonotype: The CDR3 ends on some other residue instead of the conserved phenylalanine or tryptophan, so this is likely a read error. The rearrangement links TRBV6-2 or TRBV6-3 to TRBJ2-2; TRBD1 agrees at 8 bases. The CDR3 is 17 amino acids. CDR1 and CDR2 (germline): MNHEY, SVGEGT. In DNA, the CDR3 is TGTGCCAGGAGTTACGGAACCGGGACAGGGAACACCGGGGAGCTGTTTCTT. This sequence encodes CARSYGTGTGNTGELFL.

The rearrangement joins TRBV11-2 to TRBJ2-7, with a tentative D call TRBD1 (6 bases). Trimming stripped 0 bases from V and 3 bases from J, with 15 bases between. Germline V gives CDR1 SGHAT, CDR2 FQNNGV. This CDR3 comprises 16 residues. For the CDR3, the DNA is TGTGCCAGCAGCTTAGATCATAGGACAGAGGGCTACGAGCAGTACTTC. Its translation: CASSLDHRTEGYEQYF.

On this clonotype itself: The CDR3 ends on some other residue instead of the conserved phenylalanine or tryptophan, so this is likely a read error. The V gene is TRBV5-1, the J gene TRBJ1-2; 7 bases map to TRBD1. The CDR3 covers 14 residues. In germline, CDR1 is SGHRS, CDR2 YFSETQ. J gave up 5 bases and V 2 bases, and 6 bases lay outside the gene matches. CDR3: CASSFGGTEYGYTL. Written as DNA, the CDR3 is TGCGCCAGCAGCTTTGGTGGGACAGAATATGGCTACACCCTC.

This clonotype was picked up many times. J is TRBJ1-3 and V is TRBV5-1; D is unclear. This CDR3 contains 12 residues. The germline CDR1 and CDR2 sequences are SGHRS and YFSETQ. Between the trimmed V and J ends, which lost 6 bases and 0 bases, there was a span of 4 bases. CDR3 DNA sequence: TGCGCCAGCATCGGCTCTGGAAACACCATATATTTT. This sequence encodes CASIGSGNTIYF.

As for this clonotype: The conserved phenylalanine or tryptophan is not found at the CDR3 terminus, so this likely reflects a read error. The chain combines TRBV29-1 with TRBJ2-1, with D hard to call. Trimming pared 6 bases from V and 10 bases from J, leaving 28 bases between. Germline assignment: CDR1 SQVTM and CDR2 ANQGSEA. The CDR3 spans 16 residues. Here the CDR3 DNA reads TGCAGCGTCGCCACGCTTCAGCCCTGGTGCCGTCAAGAGCAGTTCCTC. Residues: CSVATLQPWCRQEQFL.

This clonotype appeared a few times. A single base separates this from a much larger clone, so it may be a read error. This CDR3 is missing its conserved last phenylalanine or tryptophan, likely due to a read error. The V call is TRBV10-3, the J call TRBJ1-1, with TRBD1 matching 9 bases. Germline assignment: CDR1 ENHRY and CDR2 SYGVKD. Trimming at V came to 3 bases and at J to 8 bases, leaving 4 bases not matched to a gene. The CDR3 runs 13 residues. The CDR3 region has the DNA TGTGCCATCAGTGACTTGGGACAGGGAGAAGCTTTCCTT. The encoded protein is CAISDLGQGEAFL.

As regards this clonotype: One base away lies a much larger clone, so this may be a sequencing read error. The chain employs TRBV30 and TRBJ2-3; TRBD2 agrees at 11 bases. This CDR3 has 16 amino acids. The germline gives CDR1 GTSNPN, CDR2 SVGIG (reference sequence). The CDR3 nucleotides read TGTGCCTGGGACCGGACTAGCGGGCAACACACAGATACGCACTATTTT. This sequence encodes CAWDRTSGQHTDTHYF.

Worth noting for this clonotype: No conserved phenylalanine or tryptophan ends this CDR3, so it is likely a read error. The chain has TRBV4-1 and TRBJ2-1; D is uncertain. Germline V gives CDR1 MGHRA, CDR2 YSYEKL. The CDR3 has 13 amino acids. As DNA, the CDR3 is TGTGCCAGCAGCCAAGCGACGGCCTACGAGCAGTTCATC. This translates into CASSQATAYEQFI.

In the case of this clonotype: Being one base from a much bigger clone, this may be a read error. The chain is built from TRBV5-8 and TRBJ2-5; 9 positions agree with TRBD2. With V trimmed by 6 bases and J by 5 bases, 14 bases remained unmatched. The germline V gene has CDR1 SGHTS and CDR2 YDEGEE. The CDR3 runs 16 residues. CDR3 nucleotides: TGTGCCAGCACTCCTTTGTTAGCGGGAGCTTCGGAGACCCAGTACTTC. Encoded protein: CASTPLLAGASETQYF.

The J gene is TRBJ2-7, the V gene TRBV6-2 or TRBV6-3; D possibly corresponds to TRBD2 (6 bases). Germline loops: CDR1 MNHEY, CDR2 SVGEGT. The CDR3 consists of 13 residues. The ends were cut back, 9 bases at V and 5 bases at J, with 17 bases in the middle. The CDR3 is CASIANWGDEQYF. The CDR3 DNA is TGTGCCAGTATCGCAAATTGGGGGGACGAGCAGTACTTC.

The V and J genes are TRBV11-2 and TRBJ2-6, with 7 bases matching TRBD1. V dropped 3 bases and J dropped 2; count of bases not matched to a gene: 16. There are 20 residues in the CDR3. CDR1 is SGHAT and CDR2 is FQNNGV in the germline V gene. The CDR3 nucleotides are TGTGCCAGCAGCTTGGTTCTTGGACAGGACTTCGGGACTGGGGCCAACGTCCTGACTTTC. It encodes CASSLVLGQDFGTGANVLTF.

As concerns this clonotype: As the CDR3 is not closed by the conserved phenylalanine or tryptophan, this likely results from a read error. DNA of the CDR3: TGTGCCAGCGGCTTGGACAGTTATAGCAATCAGCCCCAGCATTAT. Protein: CASGLDSYSNQPQHY. J is TRBJ1-5 and V is TRBV6-2 or TRBV6-3; tentative D call: TRBD1 (6 bases). The CDR3 length is 15 residues. The V end was cut by 8 bases, the J end by 0 bases, with 14 bases between. CDR1 is MNHEY and CDR2 is SVGEGT in the germline V gene.

This clonotype appeared many times. The chain joins TRBV4-2 to TRBJ2-1, with TRBD2 identical over 11 bases. The CDR3 loop spans 13 amino acids. Per germline, CDR1 LGHNA and CDR2 YNFKEQ. The V segment lost 2 bases and the J segment 12 bases; nucleotides outside the gene matches: 3. CDR3 loop: CASSQPGLAVQFF. The CDR3 region has the DNA TGTGCCAGCAGCCAACCGGGACTAGCGGTGCAGTTCTTC.

This clonotype was observed a few times. This could be a read error, since a much larger clone is one nucleotide away. This sequence joins TRBV12-3 or TRBV12-4 and TRBJ2-1, with D tentatively TRBD1 or TRBD2 (5 bases each). The CDR3 has 14 residues. V lost 0 bases and J lost 7, with 10 bases in between. The CDR3 spells CASSLAGERNEQFF. In DNA form, the CDR3 reads TGTGCCAGCAGTTTAGCGGGGGAGAGGAATGAGCAGTTCTTC.

The V and J genes are TRBV30 and TRBJ2-1; 7 bases are a match to TRBD2. Germline-derived CDR1 and CDR2 are GTSNPN and SVGIG (reference sequence). The length of the CDR3 is 16 residues. V dropped 1 base and J dropped 10; count of bases not matched to a gene: 16. As DNA, the CDR3 is TGTGCCTGGAGTGCCGGACTATCGGGAGTGGGAGGGGAGCAGTTCTTC. As protein: CAWSAGLSGVGGEQFF. The variable domain in full, with the rest retrieved from reference TRBV30 and TRBJ2-1, is SQTIHQWPATLVQPVGSPLSLECTVEGTSNPNLYWYRQAAGRGLQLLFYSVGIGQISSEVPQNLSASRPQDRQFILSSKKLLLSDSGFYLCAWSAGLSGVGGEQFFGPGTRLTVL.

This clonotype showed up just once. The junction differs from germline at one of its ends, possibly a read error. The rearrangement uses TRBV5-6 and TRBJ2-7, with unresolved D. This CDR3 comprises 14 residues. Germline V lookup: CDR1 SGHDT, CDR2 YYEEEE. CDR3 in amino acids: CAGSFRSRAYEQYF. Written as DNA, the CDR3 is TGTGCCGGCAGCTTCCGATCGAGAGCCTACGAGCAGTACTTC. The full variable domain, completed using reference TRBV5-6 and TRBJ2-7, is DAGVTQSPTHLIKTRGQQVTLRCSPKSGHDTVSWYQQALGQGPQFIFQYYEEEERQRGNFPDRFSGHQFPNYSSELNVNALLLGDSALYLCAGSFRSRAYEQYFGPGTRLTVT.

As concerns this clonotype: This CDR3 is missing its conserved last phenylalanine or tryptophan, likely due to a read error. V usage is TRBV11-2 and J usage is TRBJ2-7; 11 nucleotides agree with TRBD2. The germline CDR1 and CDR2 sequences are SGHAT and FQNNGV. This CDR3 has 15 amino acids. V was pared by 5 bases and J by 3 bases, with 6 bases of the junction left unmatched. This chain's CDR3 is CASSRGTSGNYEQYL. CDR3 DNA sequence: TGTGCCAGCAGCAGGGGGACTAGCGGTAACTACGAGCAGTACTTA.

With respect to this clonotype: A much larger clone differs from this one at a single base, so this may be a read error. The gene calls are TRBV25-1 and TRBJ2-1; D gene ambiguous. Germline lookup yields CDR1 MGHDK and CDR2 SYGVNS. With 5 bases removed from V and 3 bases from J, the gap between germline ends came to 8 bases. This CDR3 is built from 13 residues. This CDR3 is CASSRTIYNEQFF. CDR3 in DNA: TGTGCCAGCAGTAGAACAATCTACAATGAGCAGTTCTTC.

The chain has TRBV6-2 or TRBV6-3 and TRBJ2-3; D may be TRBD2 (6 bases). The CDR3 loop spans 14 amino acids. Trimming stripped 4 bases from V and 9 bases from J, with 17 bases between. Germline CDR1 is MNHEY and CDR2 is SVGEGT. CDR3 loop: CASSLPRDSLTQYF. CDR3 bases: TGTGCCAGCAGTTTACCTCGGGACTCTCTGACGCAGTATTTT.

This clonotype was observed a few times. The J gene is TRBJ2-5, the V gene TRBV11-2, with D perhaps TRBD1 (6 bases). The V end was cut by 3 bases, the J end by 2 bases, with 7 bases between. This CDR3 is built from 13 residues. Germline V gene data show CDR1 as SGHAT and CDR2 as FQNNGV. CDR3 in amino acids: CASSFDRQETQYF. As DNA, the CDR3 is TGTGCCAGCAGCTTTGACAGGCAAGAGACCCAGTACTTC. The full variable domain, with the rest looked up from reference TRBV11-2 and TRBJ2-5, is EAGVAQSPRYKIIEKRQSVAFWCNPISGHATLYWYQQILGQGPKLLIQFQNNGVVDDSQLPKDRFSAERLKGVDSTLKIQPAKLEDSAVYLCASSFDRQETQYFGPGTRLLVL.

V is TRBV12-3 or TRBV12-4 and J is TRBJ2-7; no clear D gene. The CDR3 has 12 residues. Deletions cut 7 bases from V and 4 bases from J, with 11 bases between. The DNA for the CDR3 is TGTGCCAGCACCTTGGGCCTATACGAGCAGTACTTC. As protein: CASTLGLYEQYF.

With regard to this clonotype: The junction does not match germline at one end; this may be a read error. The gene calls are TRBV6-6 and TRBJ1-5, with 7 bases lining up with TRBD1. The CDR3 runs 17 residues. Per germline, CDR1 MNHNY and CDR2 SVGAGI (reference sequence). The CDR3 protein is CASSYSRPRDSNQSQHF. CDR3 coding DNA: TGTGCCAGCAGTTACTCGAGACCCCGGGACAGCAATCAGTCCCAACATTTT.

A note on this clonotype: A read error may account for a junction end that differs from germline. The V and J genes are TRBV5-6 and TRBJ2-1; tentative D call: TRBD1 (6 bases). This CDR3 contains 14 residues. Germline CDR1 reads SGHDT; CDR2 reads YYEEEE. CDR3 loop: CASRGAGADNEQFF. The CDR3 nucleotides read TGTGCCAGCAGGGGGGCAGGAGCGGACAATGAACAGTTCTTC.

This clonotype appeared a few times. This rearrangement joins TRBV4-1 to TRBJ2-7; 7 bases are a match to TRBD1. Germline loops: CDR1 MGHRA, CDR2 YSYEKL. The CDR3 runs 14 residues. J was trimmed by 3 bases and V by 1 base; bases with no gene match: 3. The chain's CDR3 is CASSQGRQGYEQYF. CDR3 DNA sequence: TGCGCCAGCAGCCAAGGTAGACAGGGCTACGAGCAGTACTTC.

This clonotype was seen just once. One end of the junction fails to match germline, which may point to a read error. J is TRBJ2-1 and V is TRBV4-2; 10 bases fit TRBD2. The CDR3 has 15 amino acids. CDR1 and CDR2 from the germline V gene are LGHNA and YNFKEQ. For the CDR3, the DNA is TGTGTCAGCAGCCAGGATTGGACTAGCGGCGGTGAGCAGTTCTTC. Translated, it gives CVSSQDWTSGGEQFF.

The J gene is TRBJ2-2, the V gene TRBV11-2, with no clear D. The CDR3 extends over 15 amino acids. Germline V gene lookup returns CDR1 SGHAT and CDR2 FQNNGV. Trimming took 11 bases from V and 0 from J, leaving 16 bases between them. CDR3 in DNA: TGTGCCGGCTGCTTACCTGGAGCGAACACCGGGGAGCTGTTTTTT. It codes for CAGCLPGANTGELFF.

Details on this clonotype: At one boundary the junction diverges from the germline segment, which might be a read error. The chain is built from TRBV11-2 and TRBJ2-7; 9 nucleotides align to TRBD1. The CDR3 has 16 amino acids. Per germline, CDR1 SGHAT and CDR2 FQNNGV. CDR3 bases: TGTGCCAGCGGTTTAGGTCCGGGACAGGGAGACTACGAGCAATACTTC. Its translation: CASGLGPGQGDYEQYF.